Listed below are T cell receptor beta chains from one sample, sequenced in a study of identifying expanded T cells in peripheral blood. Sequenced by immunoSEQ multiplex PCR; TCRdb stores in-frame clones only, minus some. The sample includes 65,000 to 95,000 clones, roughly 89% of them seen just once. Sequencing used blood. The source of these receptors is a person between 18 and 69 years old in good health. CDR3s include the opening cysteine and the closing phenylalanine or tryptophan. The order of the fields is CDR3 length, J gene, V gene, CDR3 protein.

cdr3_length: 15
j_call: TRBJ2-7
v_call: TRBV7-9
cdr3_aa: CASSLSTSGDYEQYF

cdr3_length: 15
j_call: TRBJ1-2
v_call: TRBV5-1
cdr3_aa: CASSRGMTGGLGYTF

cdr3_length: 11
j_call: TRBJ1-4
v_call: TRBV28
cdr3_aa: CASSRVLELFF

cdr3_length: 14
j_call: TRBJ1-6
v_call: TRBV7-3
cdr3_aa: CASSPGGFNSPLHF

cdr3_length: 15
j_call: TRBJ2-7
v_call: TRBV27
cdr3_aa: CASSLYRTGSYEQYF

cdr3_length: 16
j_call: TRBJ1-2
v_call: TRBV19
cdr3_aa: CASSEATGPLGYGYTF

cdr3_length: 14
j_call: TRBJ1-6
v_call: TRBV13
cdr3_aa: CASSSGTLNSPLHF

cdr3_length: 16
j_call: TRBJ2-7
v_call: TRBV19
cdr3_aa: CASSIGSEPPTYEQYF

cdr3_length: 12
j_call: TRBJ2-7
v_call: TRBV11-3
cdr3_aa: CASSRGFYEQYF

cdr3_length: 15
j_call: TRBJ2-3
v_call: TRBV27
cdr3_aa: CASSLLAIPTDTQYF

cdr3_length: 15
j_call: TRBJ2-1
v_call: TRBV5-1
cdr3_aa: CASSPAGTSIDEQFF

cdr3_length: 13
j_call: TRBJ2-7
v_call: TRBV11-3
cdr3_aa: CASSRTESYEQYF

cdr3_length: 14
j_call: TRBJ1-1
v_call: TRBV6-1
cdr3_aa: CASTLDRMNTEAFF

cdr3_length: 16
j_call: TRBJ2-3
v_call: TRBV7-9
cdr3_aa: CASSLVTGKSTDTQYF

cdr3_length: 15
j_call: TRBJ1-2
v_call: TRBV7-2
cdr3_aa: CASSSRHRGQRGYTF

cdr3_length: 16
j_call: TRBJ2-7
v_call: TRBV18
cdr3_aa: CASSPLTSLRSYEQYF

cdr3_length: 16
j_call: TRBJ2-1
v_call: TRBV7-3
cdr3_aa: CASSSAPEVSYNEQFF

cdr3_length: 14
j_call: TRBJ1-2
v_call: TRBV11-2
cdr3_aa: CASSSDRANYGYTF

cdr3_length: 15
j_call: TRBJ2-5
v_call: TRBV5-1
cdr3_aa: CASSLGYSAKETQYF

cdr3_length: 15
j_call: TRBJ2-3
v_call: TRBV30
cdr3_aa: CAWGTSGLVSSGQYF

cdr3_length: 15
j_call: TRBJ2-1
v_call: TRBV7-2
cdr3_aa: CASSLGAGGYNEQFF